The next 19 T cell receptor beta chains were all read from a single sample in a study of shared clonotypes between healthy human individuals. Profiling relied on immunoSEQ multiplex PCR, and the TCRdb table lists in-frame clones only, not all of them. The sample lists about 2.3 million clones; 80% to 95% were seen once. Material: naive CD4+ T cells from PBMCs. Subset indicated: CD45RA+ positively selected. All receptors come from a young man in good health. Some clones in this sample may be carry-over from other donors' samples.

This CDR3 reads CASSLPGTQQYF. In DNA, the CDR3 is TGTGCCAGCAGCCTACCCGGGACACAGCAGTATTTT. The chain employs TRBV9 and TRBJ2-3, with D possibly TRBD1 on 6 matching bases. Germline V gene data show CDR1 as SGDLS and CDR2 as YYNGEE. The CDR3 totals 12 residues. Trimming cost V 4 bases and J 11 bases, with 14 bases left between them. The full variable domain, in which reference TRBV9 and TRBJ2-3 provide the parts outside the CDR3, is DSGVTQTPKHLITATGQRVTLRCSPRSGDLSVYWYQQSLDQGLQFLIQYYNGEERAKGNILERFSAQQFPDLHSELNLSSLELGDSALYFCASSLPGTQQYFGPGTRLTVL.

V usage is TRBV6-6 and J usage is TRBJ2-2; 8 bases map to TRBD1. Losses at the gene ends were 3 bases for V and 5 bases for J; bases not matched to a gene: 8. From germline, CDR1 is MNHNY and CDR2 SVGAGI (reference sequence). The CDR3 runs to 16 residues. CDR3: CASSYADREHTGELFF. CDR3 DNA: TGTGCCAGCAGTTATGCGGACAGGGAGCATACCGGGGAGCTGTTTTTT.

The rearrangement joins TRBV5-1 to TRBJ2-7; 9 bases are a match to TRBD1. CDR1 SGHRS and CDR2 YFSETQ come from the germline V gene. V dropped 4 bases and J dropped 5; count of bases not matched to a gene: 7. The CDR3 consists of 14 residues. The CDR3 here is CASSAGTGIHEQYF. The CDR3 region has the DNA TGCGCCAGCAGCGCCGGGACAGGGATCCACGAGCAGTACTTC.

The chain uses TRBV27 and TRBJ2-1; D is undetermined. The ends were cut back, 10 bases at V and 9 bases at J, with 13 bases in the middle. Per germline, CDR1 MNHEY and CDR2 SMNVEV (reference sequence). CDR3 size: 11 residues. The CDR3: CATANLREQFF. The CDR3 DNA sequence: TGTGCCACCGCAAACCTACGTGAGCAGTTCTTC.

V usage is TRBV14 and J usage is TRBJ1-1; D ambiguous. Between the trimmed V and J ends, which lost 3 bases and 7 bases, there was a span of 12 bases. Germline CDR1 is SGHDN and CDR2 is FVKESK. The CDR3 is 13 amino acids. The CDR3 loop reads CASSQLPGLEAFF. In nucleotides, the CDR3 is TGTGCCAGCAGCCAGCTCCCGGGTCTTGAAGCTTTCTTT.

The rearrangement uses TRBV5-6 and TRBJ2-1, with 9 bases that match TRBD2. The CDR3 covers 16 residues. In germline, CDR1 is SGHDT, CDR2 YYEEEE. Trimming at V came to 1 base and at J to 1 base, leaving 3 bases not matched to a gene. The DNA of the CDR3 is TGTGCCAGCAGCTTGACGCGGGAGGGGTCCTACAATGAGCAGTTCTTC. This translates into CASSLTREGSYNEQFF.

The chain employs TRBV25-1 and TRBJ1-2, with TRBD1 matching 9 bases. The CDR3 spans 16 residues. Germline CDR1 reads MGHDK; CDR2 reads SYGVNS. J gave up 4 bases and V 6 bases, and 12 bases lay outside the gene matches. The CDR3 DNA sequence: TGTGCCAGCAGCCCCCCCATGGGACAGGGAAGCTATGGCTACACCTTC. This codes for CASSPPMGQGSYGYTF.

The V call is TRBV14, the J call TRBJ2-5; D may match TRBD1 or TRBD2 (5 bases each). The V and J ends lost 8 bases and 13 bases respectively, with 20 bases between them. Germline CDR1 SGHDN, CDR2 FVKESK. The CDR3 contains 12 residues. The CDR3 DNA reads TGTGCCAGCGGGACGAACAAGCTCAATCTGTACTTC. It specifies CASGTNKLNLYF.

The rearrangement uses TRBV6-5 and TRBJ1-3; 7 nucleotides line up with TRBD1. V gave up 7 bases and J gave up 4 bases; unmatched junction bases: 7. CDR3 length: 14 amino acids. Germline V gene data show CDR1 as MNHEY and CDR2 as SVGAGI. The CDR3 DNA reads as TGTGCCAGCACCCCAGGGGGTTGGGGAAACACCATATATTTT. It is translated as CASTPGGWGNTIYF.

The genes are TRBV28 and TRBJ2-1; 14 positions agree with TRBD2. The CDR3 runs 16 residues. V was clipped by 4 bases and J by 7 bases; unmatched bases: 6. Germline CDR1 and CDR2: MDHEN and SYDVKM. Here the CDR3 DNA reads TGTGCCAGCAGTTCCTCCGGGACTAGCGGGAGAAATGAGCAGTTCTTC. Translation gives CASSSSGTSGRNEQFF.

V is TRBV5-1 and J is TRBJ2-7; 9 bases agree with TRBD1. The V and J ends lost 0 bases and 2 bases, in that order; junction bases with no gene match: 6. The CDR3 contains 16 residues. CDR1 and CDR2 from the germline V gene are SGHRS and YFSETQ. The chain's CDR3 is CASSLGGTGPTYEQYF. CDR3 DNA: TGCGCCAGCAGCTTGGGAGGGACAGGGCCGACCTACGAGCAGTACTTC.

The genes are TRBV18 and TRBJ1-5; no firm D call. The germline CDR1 and CDR2 sequences are KGHSH and LQKENI. CDR3 size: 12 residues. Trimming cost V 0 bases and J 9 bases, with 6 bases left between them. The CDR3 region is CASSPPGGPQHF. In DNA, the CDR3 is TGTGCCAGCTCACCACCGGGAGGGCCCCAGCATTTT. Together with reference TRBV18 and TRBJ1-5, the CDR3 gives the full variable domain: NAGVMQNPRHLVRRRGQEARLRCSPMKGHSHVYWYRQLPEEGLKFMVYLQKENIIDESGMPKERFSAEFPKEGPSILRIQQVVRGDSAAYFCASSPPGGPQHFGDGTRLSIL.

The CDR3 DNA reads as TGTGCCAGCAGTGAAGTAGGCGTCCTGAACACTGAAGCTTTCTTT. Its translation is CASSEVGVLNTEAFF. This rearrangement joins TRBV6-1 to TRBJ1-1, with D unclear. Per germline, CDR1 MNHNS and CDR2 SASEGT. The CDR3 consists of 15 residues. The germline V and J ends were trimmed by 1 base and 0 bases, with 9 bases remaining between them.

The J gene is TRBJ2-3, the V gene TRBV6-1; 9 bases line up with TRBD1. CDR3 length equals 17 residues. V shed 2 bases and J 6 bases; nucleotides not matched to a gene: 12. Germline lookup yields CDR1 MNHNS and CDR2 SASEGT. CDR3 residues: CASSEHWEQGAVDTQYF. The DNA for the CDR3 is TGTGCCAGCAGTGAACATTGGGAACAGGGGGCGGTGGATACGCAGTATTTT.

In the case of this clone: Other DNA sequences from this sample encode an identical CDR3 as well. The chain uses TRBV9 and TRBJ1-5; D not certain. Germline CDR1 SGDLS, CDR2 YYNGEE. V was pared by 1 base and J by 2 bases, with 7 bases between. The CDR3 is made up of 14 amino acids. The CDR3 sequence is CASSVTGGNQPQHF. CDR3 coding DNA: TGTGCCAGCAGCGTAACTGGGGGCAATCAGCCCCAGCATTTT.

The chain couples TRBV7-8 to TRBJ1-2; D unclear. This CDR3 has 11 residues. CDR1 is SGHVS, CDR2 FQNEAQ, per germline. V was cut by 1 base and J by 10 bases, with 7 bases left in between. The CDR3, as DNA: TGTGCCAGCAGCTTAGGTGCGTCCTACACCTTC. Encoded protein: CASSLGASYTF.

There are a few counts of this clone. The rearrangement joins TRBV18 to TRBJ1-5; perhaps TRBD1 as D (5 bases). There are 14 residues in the CDR3. Germline loops: CDR1 KGHSH, CDR2 LQKENI. V lost 4 bases and J lost 7, with 14 bases in between. The CDR3 loop is CASSQGLFGQPQHF. As DNA, the CDR3 is TGTGCCAGCTCACAGGGGTTGTTCGGGCAGCCCCAGCATTTT.

The chain recombines TRBV7-9 with TRBJ2-3; D might be TRBD1 or TRBD2, each matching 5 bases. The CDR3 covers 16 residues. The germline V gene has CDR1 SEHNR and CDR2 FQNEAQ (reference sequence). Between the trimmed V and J ends, which lost 1 base and 0 bases, there was a span of 11 bases. The CDR3 DNA reads as TGTGCCAGCAGCTTAGTTTCGGGGCCCAGCACAGATACGCAGTATTTT. Translated, it gives CASSLVSGPSTDTQYF. Looking up the rest from reference TRBV7-9 and TRBJ2-3 gives the full variable domain: DTGVSQNPRHKITKRGQNVTFRCDPISEHNRLYWYRQTLGQGPEFLTYFQNEAQLEKSRLLSDRFSAERPKGSFSTLEIQRTEQGDSAMYLCASSLVSGPSTDTQYFGPGTRLTVL.

As for this clone: This specimen includes other DNA sequences encoding the same CDR3. The rearrangement uses TRBV20-1 and TRBJ2-5; tentative D call: TRBD1 (5 bases). Germline lookup yields CDR1 DFQATT and CDR2 SNEGSKA (reference sequence). This CDR3 comprises 11 residues. Trimming removed 2 bases from V and 5 bases from J, with 6 bases in between. The CDR3 DNA is TGCAGTGCTAGAAGGGGTGAGACCCAGTACTTC. It encodes CSARRGETQYF.